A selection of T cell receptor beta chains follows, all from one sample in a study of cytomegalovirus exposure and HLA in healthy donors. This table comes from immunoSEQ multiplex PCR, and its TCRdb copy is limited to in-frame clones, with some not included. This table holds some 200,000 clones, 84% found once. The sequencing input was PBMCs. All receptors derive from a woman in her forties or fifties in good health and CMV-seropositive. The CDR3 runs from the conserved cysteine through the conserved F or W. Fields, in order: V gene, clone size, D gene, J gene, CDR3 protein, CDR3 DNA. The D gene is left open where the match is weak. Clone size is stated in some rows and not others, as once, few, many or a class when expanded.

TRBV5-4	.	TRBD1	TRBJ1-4	CASSGGPRDSRNEKLFF	TGTGCCAGCAGCGGAGGGCCCCGGGACAGTCGTAATGAAAAACTGTTTTTT
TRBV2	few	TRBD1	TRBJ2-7	CASFGQGLGEQYF	TGTGCCAGCTTCGGACAGGGTTTGGGCGAGCAGTACTTC
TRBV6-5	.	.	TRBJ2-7	CASRGGTGVYEQYF	TGTGCCAGCAGGGGGGGAACAGGGGTTTACGAGCAGTACTTC
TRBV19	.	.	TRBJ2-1	CASSIAAGPYNEQFF	TGTGCCAGTAGTATAGCGGCGGGTCCTTACAATGAGCAGTTCTTC
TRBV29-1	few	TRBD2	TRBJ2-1	CSVEDDPTSGGRVRLNGEQFF	TGCAGCGTTGAAGATGACCCTACTAGCGGGGGGAGGGTTCGGTTAAATGGTGAGCAGTTCTTC
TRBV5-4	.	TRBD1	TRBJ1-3	CASSLGTGVGNTIYF	TGTGCCAGCAGCTTGGGGACAGGGGTTGGAAACACCATATATTTT
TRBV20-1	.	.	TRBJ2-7	CSARFMGEQYF	TGCAGTGCTAGATTTATGGGCGAGCAGTACTTC
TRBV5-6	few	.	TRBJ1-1	CASSLTDTTEAFF	TGTGCCAGCAGCTTAACCGACACCACTGAAGCTTTCTTT
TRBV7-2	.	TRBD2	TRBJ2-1	CASSLSGGPSYNEQFF	TGTGCCAGCAGCTTATCGGGGGGGCCCTCCTACAATGAGCAGTTCTTC
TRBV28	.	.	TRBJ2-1	CASSLPGTYNEQFF	TGTGCCAGCAGTTTACCCGGGACTTACAATGAGCAGTTCTTC
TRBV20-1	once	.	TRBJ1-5	CSASENQPQHF	TGCAGTGCTAGCGAGAATCAGCCCCAGCATTTT
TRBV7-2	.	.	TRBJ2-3	CASSQVSFADTQYF	TGTGCCAGCAGCCAGGTCAGTTTCGCAGATACGCAGTATTTT
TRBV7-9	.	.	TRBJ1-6	CASSSPTVYNSPLHF	TGTGCCAGCAGCTCCCCGACAGTCTATAATTCACCCCTCCACTTT
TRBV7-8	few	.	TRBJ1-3	CASRILVGNTIYF	TGTGCCAGCAGGATATTAGTTGGAAACACCATATATTTT
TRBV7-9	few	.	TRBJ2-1	CASSFGSGDDEQFF	TGTGCCAGCAGCTTTGGGTCAGGGGACGATGAGCAGTTCTTC
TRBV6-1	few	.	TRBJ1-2	CASSEAAGLNGYTF	TGTGCCAGCAGTGAAGCGGCAGGGTTAAACGGCTACACCTTC
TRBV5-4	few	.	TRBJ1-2	CASSVGQANYGYTF	TGTGCCAGCAGCGTGGGACAAGCTAACTATGGCTACACCTTC
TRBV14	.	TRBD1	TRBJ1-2	CASSQARGLGYTF	TGTGCCAGCAGCCAAGCCAGGGGGCTTGGCTACACCTTC
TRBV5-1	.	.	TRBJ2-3	CASSLVGGADTQYF	TGCGCCAGCAGCTTGGTGGGGGGTGCAGATACGCAGTATTTT
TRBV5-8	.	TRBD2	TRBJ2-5	CASRPGLAVQETQYF	TGTGCCAGTAGACCGGGACTAGCGGTTCAAGAGACCCAGTACTTC
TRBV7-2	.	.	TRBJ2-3	CASRRGGGTFTDTQYF	TGTGCCAGCAGAAGAGGGGGGGGCACTTTCACAGATACGCAGTATTTT
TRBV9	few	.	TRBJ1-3	CASSVEDPGSNTIYF	TGTGCCAGCAGCGTAGAGGACCCAGGGTCAAACACCATATATTTT
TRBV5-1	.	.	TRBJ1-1	CASSLAGREEGTEAFF	TGCGCCAGCAGCTTGGCCGGGAGGGAGGAGGGCACTGAAGCTTTCTTT